Each of the 7 T cell receptor beta chains below was sequenced from the same sample in a study of blood T cell repertoires in COVID-19 (dated by TCRdb to 2018 to 2021). The library was built by means of the immunoSEQ multiplex PCR assay. The table comes from immuneACCESS by way of TCRdb, which keeps in-frame sequences with V and J called. Part of the clones is missing from these tables; in studies checked, under half for an unresolved V gene and the rest for unknown reasons. In this sample the table shows roughly 69,000 clones, roughly 80% of which occur a single time. The ten largest clones represent 3.8% of the sample. The material sequenced was PBMCs or T cells enriched from blood (not recorded which). These receptors came from a woman aged 35 to 49 with acute COVID-19.

This chain connects TRBV27 to TRBJ1-1; no clear D. Germline values: CDR1 MNHEY, CDR2 SMNVEV (reference sequence). This CDR3 region has 14 residues. V was cut by 10 bases and J by 1 base, with 16 bases left in between. For the CDR3, the DNA is TGTGCCACCAAACCGGGATTTGCGAACACTGAAGCTTTCTTT. Its protein is CATKPGFANTEAFF.

This sequence joins TRBV6-6 and TRBJ2-3, with TRBD2 matching over 14 bases. Trimming cost V 6 bases and J 2 bases; bases outside gene matches: 16. Germline assignment: CDR1 MNHNY and CDR2 SVGAGI (reference sequence). This CDR3 comprises 20 residues. The CDR3: CASSQLSGTSGGATTDTQYF. CDR3 nucleotide sequence: TGTGCCAGCAGCCAACTATCCGGGACTAGCGGGGGAGCTACCACAGATACGCAGTATTTT.

This clone was counted a single time. The rearrangement links TRBV27 to TRBJ2-3, with TRBD2 identical over 12 bases. Germline V gene lookup returns CDR1 MNHEY and CDR2 SMNVEV (reference sequence). V trimming: 8 bases; J trimming: 3 bases; junction bases outside the gene matches: 6. This CDR3 region has 15 residues. The DNA of the CDR3 is TGTGCCAGCCAGACTAGCGGGAGTTTTACAGATACGCAGTATTTT. It translates to CASQTSGSFTDTQYF.

The rearrangement links TRBV2 to TRBJ1-3; tentative D call: TRBD1 (5 bases). Germline values: CDR1 SNHLY, CDR2 FYNNEI. The length of the CDR3 is 14 residues. The V gene lost 8 bases and the J gene lost 0 bases, with 11 bases spanning the gap. The CDR3 nucleotides are TGTGCCAGCGCTCAGGGAAACTCTGGAAACACCATATATTTT. Translating gives CASAQGNSGNTIYF.

The J gene is TRBJ1-3, the V gene TRBV29-1, with a tentative D call TRBD1 (5 bases). The germline V gene encodes CDR1 SQVTM and CDR2 ANQGSEA. The CDR3 has 14 residues. V was pared by 1 base and J by 1 base, with 8 bases between. CDR3 in DNA: TGCAGCGTTGAAGTTTCAGGGTCTGGAAACACCATATATTTT. This sequence encodes CSVEVSGSGNTIYF.

J is TRBJ1-2 and V is TRBV4-1; TRBD1 is a possible D gene (5 bases). The V and J ends lost 3 bases and 6 bases respectively, with 14 bases between them. This CDR3 spans 14 amino acids. Germline loops: CDR1 MGHRA, CDR2 YSYEKL. CDR3 DNA sequence: TGCGCCAGCAGCCAGAGGGGACTGGGCGATGGCTACACCTTC. This translates into CASSQRGLGDGYTF.

At least ten counts were recorded for this clone. The rearrangement links TRBV28 to TRBJ2-1, with TRBD2 as a possible D gene (6 bases). The V gene lost 5 bases and the J gene lost 4 bases, with 12 bases spanning the gap. The CDR3 extends over 14 amino acids. CDR1 and CDR2 from the germline V gene are MDHEN and SYDVKM. CDR3 loop: CASSPPGEYNEQFF. The CDR3 DNA reads TGTGCCAGCAGTCCCCCGGGGGAGTACAATGAGCAGTTCTTC.